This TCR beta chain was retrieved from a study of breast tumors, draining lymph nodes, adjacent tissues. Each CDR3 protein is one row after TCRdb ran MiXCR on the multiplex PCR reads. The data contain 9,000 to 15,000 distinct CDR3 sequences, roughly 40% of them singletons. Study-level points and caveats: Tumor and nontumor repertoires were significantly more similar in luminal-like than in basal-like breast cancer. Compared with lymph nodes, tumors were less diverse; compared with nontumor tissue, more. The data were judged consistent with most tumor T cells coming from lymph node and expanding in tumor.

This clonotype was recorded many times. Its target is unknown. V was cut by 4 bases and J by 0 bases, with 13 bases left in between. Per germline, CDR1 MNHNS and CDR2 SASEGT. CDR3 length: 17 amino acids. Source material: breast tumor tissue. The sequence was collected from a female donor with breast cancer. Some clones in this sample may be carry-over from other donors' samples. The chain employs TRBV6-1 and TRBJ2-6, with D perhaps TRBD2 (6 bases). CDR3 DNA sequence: TGTGCCAGCAGTGGTACTAGCCGCGGCTCTGGGGCCAACGTCCTGACTTTC. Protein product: CASSGTSRGSGANVLTF.